The 21 T cell receptor beta chains given below trace back to one sample, sequenced in a study of vaccination effects on CD4 cells after COVID-19. Data came from immunoSEQ multiplex PCR; TCRdb stores just in-frame clones and leaves some out. Of fewer than 85,000 clones listed, 78% are singletons. For these receptors, no antigen is known. ViraFEST used viral peptide pools to expand antigen-specific CD4+ T cells before sequencing. Following culture for ten to eleven days, CD4+ T cells were isolated. Previously uninfected by SARS-CoV-2, the vaccine recipients also showed negative nucleocapsid antibodies. This specimen was CD4+ T cells from PBMCs cultured with SARS-CoV-2 spike peptides, taken before COVID-19 vaccination. Source of these receptors: a human donor who received a COVID-19 vaccine.

The rearrangement links TRBV10-3 to TRBJ2-2; TRBD1 aligns across 9 bases. CDR1 ENHRY and CDR2 SYGVKD come from the germline V gene. J was trimmed by 1 base and V by 6 bases; bases with no gene match: 3. The CDR3 runs to 15 residues. The CDR3 loop reads CAIRPGQGNTGELFF. Here the CDR3 DNA reads TGTGCCATCAGACCGGGACAGGGGAACACCGGGGAGCTGTTTTTT.

This clone was observed a single time. The rearrangement uses TRBV28 and TRBJ1-2, with D possibly matching TRBD1 (5 bases). The CDR3 spans 12 residues. Germline V gene data show CDR1 as MDHEN and CDR2 as SYDVKM. CDR3 bases: TGTGTCGGGGGAAACCCTAACTATGGCTACACCTTC. Its protein product is CVGGNPNYGYTF.

The rearrangement links TRBV24-1 to TRBJ2-2; D is possibly TRBD1 or TRBD2 (5 bases each). This CDR3 is built from 16 residues. Trimming pared 4 bases from V and 0 bases from J, leaving 11 bases between. Germline V lookup: CDR1 KGHDR, CDR2 SFDVKD. The CDR3 protein is CATSDVRDANTGELFF. CDR3 coding DNA: TGTGCCACCAGTGACGTCCGGGACGCGAACACCGGGGAGCTGTTTTTT.

The chain combines TRBV7-2 with TRBJ1-2, with D possibly matching TRBD1 (6 bases). The length of the CDR3 is 15 residues. CDR1 is SGHTA and CDR2 is FQGNSA in the germline V gene. V gave up 1 base and J gave up 5 bases, with 14 bases separating them. In DNA form, the CDR3 reads TGTGCCAGCAGCTTAGTTGACAGGCCCCAGTATGGCTACACCTTC. Protein: CASSLVDRPQYGYTF.

V is TRBV24-1 and J is TRBJ1-5, with D unresolved. In germline, CDR1 is KGHDR, CDR2 SFDVKD. The CDR3 runs 14 residues. Trimming shortened V by 5 bases and J by 2 bases, and 9 bases separated the two germline ends. The CDR3 here is CATSGPMGNQPQHF. In nucleotides, the CDR3 is TGTGCCACCAGTGGCCCAATGGGCAATCAGCCCCAGCATTTT.

The chain is built from TRBV5-1 and TRBJ1-2, with D possibly matching TRBD1 (5 bases). V dropped 0 bases and J dropped 7 bases, with 13 bases sitting between them. There are 14 residues in the CDR3. The germline V gene has CDR1 SGHRS and CDR2 YFSETQ. This chain's CDR3 is CASSLAQDFSGYTF. The CDR3, as DNA: TGCGCCAGCAGCTTGGCACAGGACTTTAGTGGCTACACCTTC.

DNA for the CDR3: TGTGCCAGCTCAGGTTCCACAGATACGCAGTATTTT. Translated: CASSGSTDTQYF. This chain uses TRBV18 with TRBJ2-3; D not certain. Germline CDR1 and CDR2: KGHSH and LQKENI. V was cut by 5 bases and J by 2 bases, with 5 bases left in between. The CDR3 spans 12 residues.

This clone appeared a few times. V is TRBV6-6 and J is TRBJ1-5, with no clear D. Looked up from germline, CDR1 is MNHNY and CDR2 is SVGAGI (reference sequence). The CDR3 spans 14 residues. Trimming shortened V by 5 bases and J by 0 bases, and 8 bases separated the two germline ends. The CDR3 DNA follows: TGTGCCAGCAGTGGCCGGATTAGCAATCAGCCCCAGCATTTT. It encodes CASSGRISNQPQHF.

This chain joins TRBV7-2 and TRBJ1-1; 7 nucleotides line up with TRBD1. In germline, CDR1 is SGHTA, CDR2 FQGNSA. The CDR3 sequence is 16 residues long. The V segment lost 0 bases and the J segment 1 base; nucleotides outside the gene matches: 5. CDR3 amino acids: CASSLAPGQTNTEAFF. CDR3 DNA sequence: TGTGCCAGCAGCTTAGCGCCGGGACAGACGAACACTGAAGCTTTCTTT.

This clone was observed once. The rearrangement links TRBV7-2 to TRBJ2-3, with a weak D call TRBD2 (7 bases). Germline lookup yields CDR1 SGHTA and CDR2 FQGNSA. V lost 2 bases and J 6 bases, leaving 21 bases between the germline ends. This CDR3 contains 17 residues. In DNA, the CDR3 is TGTGCCAGCAGCTTAAGGCTTGGGGGGGGGCTCAGGGATACGCAGTATTTT. Translating gives CASSLRLGGGLRDTQYF.

J is TRBJ1-1 and V is TRBV19; D may be TRBD1 (5 bases). Trimming cost V 6 bases and J 8 bases, with 22 bases left between them. The CDR3 has 15 amino acids. Germline-derived CDR1 and CDR2 are LNHDA and SQIVND (reference sequence). The chain's CDR3 is CASRAEGELGREAFF. The DNA of the CDR3 is TGTGCCAGTAGAGCCGAGGGAGAGTTGGGACGGGAAGCTTTCTTT.

This sequence joins TRBV24-1 and TRBJ2-1; D uncertain. This CDR3 has 15 amino acids. V was clipped by 10 bases and J by 2 bases, with 17 bases between them. From germline, CDR1 is KGHDR and CDR2 SFDVKD. DNA of the CDR3: TGTGCCACGTACGCCGGTGGGTGGACCTACAATGAGCAGTTCTTC. It encodes CATYAGGWTYNEQFF.

The CDR3 loop is CASRRGQGGFYEQYV. The CDR3 nucleotides are TGTGCCAGCAGACGTGGACAGGGGGGTTTCTACGAGCAGTACGTC. This chain uses TRBV11-2 with TRBJ2-7, with 10 bases aligning to TRBD1. Per the germline V gene, CDR1 is SGHAT and CDR2 is FQNNGV. The CDR3 contains 15 residues. The junction had 8 bases not matched to a gene; V was cut back by 6 bases and J by 3 bases.

Only a few counts were recorded for this clone. The V and J genes are TRBV7-9 and TRBJ2-2; D is unresolved. V was clipped by 1 base and J by 5 bases, with 8 bases between them. The germline V gene has CDR1 SEHNR and CDR2 FQNEAQ (reference sequence). The CDR3 is 14 residues long. This CDR3 reads CASSLVASTGELFF. Written as DNA, the CDR3 is TGTGCCAGCAGCTTAGTGGCTTCTACCGGGGAGCTGTTTTTT. Drawing the rest from reference TRBV7-9 and TRBJ2-2, the complete variable domain is DTGVSQNPRHKITKRGQNVTFRCDPISEHNRLYWYRQTLGQGPEFLTYFQNEAQLEKSRLLSDRFSAERPKGSFSTLEIQRTEQGDSAMYLCASSLVASTGELFFGEGSRLTVL.

The rearrangement uses TRBV5-1 and TRBJ2-5; perhaps D is TRBD1 or TRBD2 (6 bases each). Germline values: CDR1 SGHRS, CDR2 YFSETQ. CDR3 length equals 15 residues. V was shortened by 4 bases and J by 4 bases, with 17 bases between the two germline ends. CDR3 nucleotides: TGCGCCAGCAGCCGGTCGGGGGCAATGGGAGAGACCCAGTACTTC. Amino acid sequence: CASSRSGAMGETQYF.

This clone showed up just once. The chain couples TRBV18 to TRBJ2-3; D perhaps matches TRBD2 (7 bases). The CDR3 sequence is 18 residues long. Looked up from germline, CDR1 is KGHSH and CDR2 is LQKENI. Trimming stripped 3 bases from V and 0 bases from J, with 19 bases between. CDR3 residues: CASSPVTGGGGSTDTQYF. CDR3 in DNA: TGTGCCAGCTCACCGGTTACCGGGGGCGGGGGCAGCACAGATACGCAGTATTTT.

This rearrangement joins TRBV27 to TRBJ2-6; D is possibly TRBD2 (5 bases). The CDR3 is 16 amino acids. Trimming stripped 3 bases from V and 0 bases from J, with 9 bases between. In germline, CDR1 is MNHEY, CDR2 SMNVEV (reference sequence). The CDR3 reads CASSFGGNSGANVLTF. In DNA, the CDR3 is TGTGCCAGCAGTTTCGGAGGTAACTCTGGGGCCAACGTCCTGACTTTC.

This clone was found a few times. V is TRBV5-1 and J is TRBJ2-7; no clear D gene. This CDR3 comprises 12 residues. Germline CDR1 SGHRS, CDR2 YFSETQ. V lost 2 bases to trimming and J lost 3 bases, with 6 bases between them. The CDR3 region is CASSFKDYEQYV. The CDR3 region has the DNA TGCGCCAGCAGCTTCAAAGACTACGAGCAGTACGTC.

The rearrangement joins TRBV6-4 to TRBJ2-3; perhaps D is TRBD1 or TRBD2 (5 bases each). The CDR3 sequence is 15 residues long. Per the germline V gene, CDR1 is MRHNA and CDR2 is SNTAGT. V was trimmed by 7 bases and J by 2 bases, leaving 16 bases between them. DNA for the CDR3: TGTGCCAGCAATACTATGAGGGGCCCCACAGATACGCAGTATTTT. Amino acids: CASNTMRGPTDTQYF.

The chain joins TRBV29-1 to TRBJ1-2; D may be TRBD1 (6 bases). Germline V gene data show CDR1 as SQVTM and CDR2 as ANQGSEA. V was pared by 4 bases and J by 4 bases, with 16 bases between. The CDR3 totals 14 residues. The DNA for the CDR3 is TGCAGCGTTGGTAATGGGGGGCAGGGCTATGGCTACACCTTC. Its protein product is CSVGNGGQGYGYTF.

The chain links TRBV12-3 or TRBV12-4 to TRBJ2-1, with 7 nucleotides matching TRBD1. This CDR3 contains 13 residues. V shed 6 bases and J 4 bases; nucleotides not matched to a gene: 3. The CDR3 reads CASSRGTYNEQFF. The CDR3 DNA sequence: TGTGCCAGCAGCAGGGGGACATACAATGAGCAGTTCTTC.